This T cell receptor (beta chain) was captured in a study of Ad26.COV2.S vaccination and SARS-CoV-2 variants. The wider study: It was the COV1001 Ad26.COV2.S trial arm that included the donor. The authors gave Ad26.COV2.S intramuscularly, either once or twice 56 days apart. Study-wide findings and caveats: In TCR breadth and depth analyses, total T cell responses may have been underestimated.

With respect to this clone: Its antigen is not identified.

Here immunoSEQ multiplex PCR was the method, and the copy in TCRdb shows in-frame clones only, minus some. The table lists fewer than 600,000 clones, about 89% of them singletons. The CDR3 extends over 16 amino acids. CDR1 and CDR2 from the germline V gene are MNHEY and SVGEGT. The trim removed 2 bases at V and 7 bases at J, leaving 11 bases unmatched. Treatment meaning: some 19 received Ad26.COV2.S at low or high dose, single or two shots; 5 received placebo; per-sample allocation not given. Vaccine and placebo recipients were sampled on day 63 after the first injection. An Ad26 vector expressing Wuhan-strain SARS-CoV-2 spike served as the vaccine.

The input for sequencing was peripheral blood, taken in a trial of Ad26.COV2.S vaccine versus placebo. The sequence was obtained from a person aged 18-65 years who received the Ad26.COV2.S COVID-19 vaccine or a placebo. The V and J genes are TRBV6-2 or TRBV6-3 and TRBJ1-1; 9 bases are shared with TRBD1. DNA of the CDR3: TGTGCCAGCAGTTACCCGCCCGGGACAGGGCTCCATGAAGCTTTCTTT. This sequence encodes CASSYPPGTGLHEAFF.